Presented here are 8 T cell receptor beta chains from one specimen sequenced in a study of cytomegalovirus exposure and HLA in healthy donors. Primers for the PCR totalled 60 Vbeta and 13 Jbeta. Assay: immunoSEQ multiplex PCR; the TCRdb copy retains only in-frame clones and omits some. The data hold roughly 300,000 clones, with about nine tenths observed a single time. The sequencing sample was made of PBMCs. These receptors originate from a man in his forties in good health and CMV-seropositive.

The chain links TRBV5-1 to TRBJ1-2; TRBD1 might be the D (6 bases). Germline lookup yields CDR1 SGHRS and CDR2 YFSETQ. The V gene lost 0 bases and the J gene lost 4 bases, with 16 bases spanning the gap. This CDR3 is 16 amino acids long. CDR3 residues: CASSLARASGVYGYTF. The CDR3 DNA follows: TGCGCCAGCAGCTTGGCAAGGGCGTCAGGGGTCTATGGCTACACCTTC.

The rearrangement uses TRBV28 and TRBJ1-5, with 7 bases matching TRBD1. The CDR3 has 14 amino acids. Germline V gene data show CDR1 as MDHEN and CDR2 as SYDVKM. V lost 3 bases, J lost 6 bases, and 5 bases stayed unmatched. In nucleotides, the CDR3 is TGTGCCAGCAGTTTGGCAGGGGGGAGTCAGCCCCAGCATTTT. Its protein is CASSLAGGSQPQHF.

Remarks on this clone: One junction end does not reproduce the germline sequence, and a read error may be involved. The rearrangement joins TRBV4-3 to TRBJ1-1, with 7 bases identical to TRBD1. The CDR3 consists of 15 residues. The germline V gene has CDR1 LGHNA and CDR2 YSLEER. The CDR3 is CASNQDRDLNTEAFF. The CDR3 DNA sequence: TGCGCCAGCAACCAAGACAGGGATCTGAACACTGAAGCTTTCTTT.

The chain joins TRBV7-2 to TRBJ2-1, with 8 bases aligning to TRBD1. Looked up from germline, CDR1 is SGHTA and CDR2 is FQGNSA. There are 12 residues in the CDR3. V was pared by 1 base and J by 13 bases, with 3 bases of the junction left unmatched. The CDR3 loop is CASSLVGTGQFF. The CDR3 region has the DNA TGTGCCAGCAGCTTAGTAGGGACAGGACAGTTCTTC.

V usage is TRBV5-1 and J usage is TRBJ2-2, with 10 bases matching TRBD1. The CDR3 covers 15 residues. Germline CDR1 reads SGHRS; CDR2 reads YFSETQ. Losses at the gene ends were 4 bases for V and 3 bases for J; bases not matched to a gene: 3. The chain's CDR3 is CASSLGQGDTGELFF. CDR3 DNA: TGCGCCAGCAGCCTCGGACAGGGGGACACCGGGGAGCTGTTTTTT.

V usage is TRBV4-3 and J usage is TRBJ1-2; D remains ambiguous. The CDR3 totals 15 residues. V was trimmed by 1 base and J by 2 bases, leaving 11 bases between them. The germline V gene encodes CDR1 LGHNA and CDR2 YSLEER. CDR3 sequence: CASSQGVRGNYGYTF. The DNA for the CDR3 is TGCGCCAGCAGCCAAGGGGTGCGGGGAAACTATGGCTACACCTTC.

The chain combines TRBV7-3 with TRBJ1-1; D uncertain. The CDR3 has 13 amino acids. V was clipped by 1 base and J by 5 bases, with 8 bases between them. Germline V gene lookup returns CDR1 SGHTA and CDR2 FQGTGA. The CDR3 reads CASSLSPGTEAFF. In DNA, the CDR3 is TGTGCCAGCAGCTTAAGTCCGGGGACTGAAGCTTTCTTT.

CDR3 protein: CASSLGRLRPAKNIQYF. DNA of the CDR3: TGTGCCAGCAGCTTAGGGCGGCTCAGACCAGCCAAAAACATTCAGTACTTC. J is TRBJ2-4 and V is TRBV7-8; no clear D. The CDR3 is 17 residues long. V gave up 1 base and J gave up 0 bases, with 13 bases separating them. The germline V gene encodes CDR1 SGHVS and CDR2 FQNEAQ.